This T cell receptor beta chain came from a study of T cell repertoires in cytomegalovirus infection. General study points: The ex vivo response showed dominance by HLA-C-restricted CMV-specific TCR beta clonotypes.

TCRdb re-derived calls from the reads in MiXCR, one entry per CDR3 protein. Of about 6,100 distinct CDR3 sequences listed, around 49% are singletons. In its sample, this clonotype was seen once. No antigen is known for it. The germline gives CDR1 MNHEY, CDR2 SMNVEV (reference sequence). The CDR3 is 15 amino acids. The V and J ends lost 7 bases and 5 bases respectively, with 21 bases between them. The sample consisted of PBMCs, sequenced either directly or after in vitro stimulation (not recorded which). The rearrangement links TRBV27 to TRBJ2-7; no reliable D call. The sequence was collected from a human donor in good health (CMV status not recorded). Some clones in this sample may be carry-over from other donors' samples. CDR3 bases: TGTGCCAGCATTGTATCAGAGGTCGGGCTCAACGAGCAGTACTTC. Translating it yields CASIVSEVGLNEQYF.